Reported below is one T cell receptor (beta chain). The record originates from a study of blood T cell repertoires in COVID-19. Study as a whole: From the United States, Italy and Spain came samples of acute and convalescent COVID-19. The cDNA or gDNA used as material had been derived from T cells, B-cell-depleted T cells, or PBMCs.

Data came from immunoSEQ multiplex PCR; TCRdb stores just in-frame clones and leaves some out. The sample shows about 82,000 clones, 78% of them seen only once. This CDR3 has 15 amino acids. Unmatched junction bases numbered 3, after V lost 0 bases and J lost 9 bases. From germline, CDR1 is SGHTA and CDR2 FQGNSA. Enrollment of patients from Seattle took place during active infection, with longitudinal follow-up. The TCR originated in a man aged 55 to 69 with COVID-19, enrolled during active disease. V and J are TRBV7-2 and TRBJ1-6; 9 nucleotides agree with TRBD1. Sequencing was done on a sample of peripheral blood. CDR3 region: CASSLAGQGGSPLHF. The CDR3, as DNA: TGTGCCAGCAGCTTAGCGGGACAGGGAGGTTCACCCCTCCACTTT.